A selection of T cell receptor beta chains follows, all from one sample in a study of T-cell memory formation after mild COVID-19. TCRdb re-analysed the 5' RACE reads in MiXCR, keeping a single row per CDR3 protein. The data contain 200,000 to 250,000 distinct CDR3 sequences, about a sixth of them singletons. The specimen sequenced was PBMCs or a T cell subset sorted from them (not recorded which). The receptors shown here come from a man aged 18 to 35 who had mild COVID-19 (a few samples of this study predate the infection). Cell type and time point are not known. Both conserved end residues are part of each CDR3. D genes are given only for firm matches. Clone size, where shown, is once, few, many, or a class for clones that have expanded.

>few|.|TRBV11-2|TRBJ1-1
TGTGCCAGCAGCTTCAATGTCAGGGAGGGCACTGAAGCTTTCTTT
CASSFNVREGTEAFF
>.|TRBD1|TRBV10-3|TRBJ2-5
TGTGCCATACAGCCCGGACAGGGGGGGGAGACCCAGTACTTC
CAIQPGQGGETQYF
>many|.|TRBV7-9|TRBJ2-5
TGTGCCAGCAGCCAAGAGACCCAGTACTTC
CASSQETQYF
>.|.|TRBV28|TRBJ1-2
TGTGCCAGCAGTTTCTTGATGGGGGGGAACTATGGCTACACCTTC
CASSFLMGGNYGYTF
>many|.|TRBV12-3/TRBV12-4|TRBJ2-5
TGTGCCAGCAGTTTGTCAGAGAAAGAGACCCAGTACTTC
CASSLSEKETQYF
>.|.|TRBV24-1|TRBJ2-3
TGTGCCACCAGTGGAGGGTGGGCTAGCCCCACAGATACGCAGTATTTT
CATSGGWASPTDTQYF
>few|TRBD2|TRBV6-2/TRBV6-3|TRBJ2-5
TGTGCCAGCAGGGAACTAGCGAAAGAGACCCAGTACTTC
CASRELAKETQYF
>few|.|TRBV29-1|TRBJ2-1
TGCAGCGCCCTGCGCCGTGAGCAGTTCTTC
CSALRREQFF
>.|.|TRBV10-3|TRBJ2-3
TGTGCCATCAGTGACAGCACAGATACGCAGTATTTT
CAISDSTDTQYF
>.|.|TRBV4-3|TRBJ2-1
TGCGCCAGCAGCAGAAATCTCTACAATGAGCAGTTCTTC
CASSRNLYNEQFF
>.|.|TRBV28|TRBJ2-5
TGTGCCAGCAGTTCGAACTGGGGATGGGACCAGTACTTC
CASSSNWGWDQYF
>.|.|TRBV11-2|TRBJ2-3
TGTGCCAGCAGCTTAGGGAGGGCCACTAAGAGCACAGATACGCAGTATTTT
CASSLGRATKSTDTQYF
>.|.|TRBV7-2|TRBJ1-1
TGTGCCAGCAGCTCCTTAGGTCTCGAGGGGCTGACTTTCTTT
CASSSLGLEGLTFF
>few|TRBD2|TRBV19|TRBJ2-7
TGTGCCAGTAGTATAGGCCCAGCGGGGGCGTACGAGCAGTACTTC
CASSIGPAGAYEQYF
>.|.|TRBV6-6|TRBJ2-7
TGTGCCAGCGGAGAGCAGGGGCTTCAGTACTTC
CASGEQGLQYF
>.|.|TRBV6-2/TRBV6-3|TRBJ2-5
TGTGCCAGCAGTTGGAGGAGGTCGGCGGGGAACGTACAAGAGACCCAGTACTTC
CASSWRRSAGNVQETQYF
>.|.|TRBV4-1|TRBJ1-1
TGCGCCAGCAGCCAAGGGACTATGAACACTGAAGCTTTCTTT
CASSQGTMNTEAFF
>few|.|TRBV5-1|TRBJ2-3
TGCGCCAGCAGCCAATCACCGGACGTCACAGATACGCAGTATTTT
CASSQSPDVTDTQYF
>.|.|TRBV20-1|TRBJ1-2
TGCAGTGCTAGGACAGTCTATGGCTACACCTTC
CSARTVYGYTF
>.|.|TRBV29-1|TRBJ2-1
TGCAGCGTCCCGAGGGGTGGCACTTACAATGAGCAGTTCTTC
CSVPRGGTYNEQFF
>.|.|TRBV20-1|TRBJ2-2
TGCAGTGCTAGACTGGATTCCGGGGAGCTGTTTTTT
CSARLDSGELFF
>.|.|TRBV12-3/TRBV12-4|TRBJ1-5
TGTGCCAGCACCTTCTCCCGTCTCAGGGGTAGCAATCAGCCCCAGCATTTT
CASTFSRLRGSNQPQHF
>few|TRBD1|TRBV5-1|TRBJ2-1
TGCGCCAGCAGCTTGCAGGGGGCTGACAATGAGCAGTTCTTC
CASSLQGADNEQFF
>many|.|TRBV5-4|TRBJ2-2
TGTGCCAGCAGCTTAGCCGCGAACACCGGGGAGCTGTTTTTT
CASSLAANTGELFF
>.|.|TRBV12-3/TRBV12-4|TRBJ1-5
TGTGCCAGCAGCACCAGGGCCCAGCCCCAGCATTTT
CASSTRAQPQHF
>.|.|TRBV2|TRBJ1-2
TGTGCCAGCAGTACCACTCCTAACTATGGCTACACCTTC
CASSTTPNYGYTF
>few|.|TRBV20-1|TRBJ1-3
TGCAGTGCTAGAGATAGAGCAGGTGGAAACACCATATATTTT
CSARDRAGGNTIYF
>.|.|TRBV12-3/TRBV12-4|TRBJ1-3
TGTGCCAGCAGTTTGGGGCACACCATATATTTT
CASSLGHTIYF
>many|.|TRBV19|TRBJ1-1
TGTGCCAGTAGTATAGTTCCCTCGGAAGCTTTCTTT
CASSIVPSEAFF
>few|.|TRBV7-9|TRBJ2-7
TGTGCCAGCAGCTTAGGAACCCGGGACTCCTCGCCCGGGGGGTACTTC
CASSLGTRDSSPGGYF
>.|TRBD2|TRBV20-1|TRBJ2-3
TGCAGTGCGATACTAGCGGGGGGGCCCGATACGCAGTATTTT
CSAILAGGPDTQYF
>few|TRBD2|TRBV29-1|TRBJ2-3
TGCAGCGTTAGCACCGGGACTAGCGGGGGAGATACGCAGTATTTT
CSVSTGTSGGDTQYF
>few|.|TRBV5-1|TRBJ2-3
TGCGCCAGCAGCCGCCTGACTAGACGGGCAGATACGCAGTATTTT
CASSRLTRRADTQYF
>.|.|TRBV7-9|TRBJ2-5
TGTGCCAGCAGCTGGCGCTCCGACAGGCAAGAGACCCAGTACTTC
CASSWRSDRQETQYF
>few|.|TRBV7-2|TRBJ2-5
TGTGCCAGCAGCCCGGGGGCCGGGTACGCCCAGTACTTC
CASSPGAGYAQYF
>.|TRBD2|TRBV29-1|TRBJ2-7
TGCAGCGTTGAGGGTACTAGCGGGGGCCCCTGGGAGCAGTACTTC
CSVEGTSGGPWEQYF
>.|.|TRBV5-5|TRBJ2-5
TGTGCCAGCAGCGTTAGAGGAGTCATCCTTCAAGAGACCCAGTACTTC
CASSVRGVILQETQYF
>few|.|TRBV20-1|TRBJ2-2
TGCAGTGCGGTCGACCAGAGGAAGCTGTTTTTT
CSAVDQRKLFF
>.|.|TRBV11-2|TRBJ2-1
TGTGCCAGCAGCCCGATTGTGGGGGGCCTTAGAAATGAGCAGTTCTTC
CASSPIVGGLRNEQFF
>.|.|TRBV29-1|TRBJ2-3
TGCAGCGTTGAAAGGGTGAGCGAAGATACGCAGTATTTT
CSVERVSEDTQYF
>.|.|TRBV4-3|TRBJ2-7
TGCGCCAGCAGCCAAGATCGGAACTACGAGCAGTACTTC
CASSQDRNYEQYF
>.|.|TRBV5-1|TRBJ2-7
TGCGCCAGCAGCTTGGCTAGCATCCACGAGCAGTACTTC
CASSLASIHEQYF
>many|.|TRBV12-3/TRBV12-4|TRBJ1-6
TGTGCCAGCAGTTTAAGGTTTAGTCCCCTCCACTTT
CASSLRFSPLHF
>.|.|TRBV7-2|TRBJ1-4
TGTGCCAGCAGTTCCGGGACTACTAATGAAAAACTGTTTTTT
CASSSGTTNEKLFF
>.|.|TRBV7-9|TRBJ1-2
TGTGCCAGCAGCACCCCAGGATGGGGAACGTATGGCTACACCTTC
CASSTPGWGTYGYTF